These 16 T cell receptor beta chains were sequenced from one sample in a study of cytotoxic CD8 clonotypes in ibrutinib-treated CLL. Sequencing was performed with immunoSEQ multiplex PCR; in TCRdb, only in-frame clones are kept and a portion is missing. Of around 140,000 clones listed, about 78% are singletons. Sample: PBMCs, taken after 24 months of ibrutinib treatment. These receptors came from a human donor with chronic lymphocytic leukemia.

The rearrangement links TRBV19 to TRBJ1-2; TRBD1 agrees at 10 bases. V lost 3 bases and J lost 4; bases outside the gene matches: 5. This CDR3 has 15 amino acids. Germline V CDR1 and CDR2: LNHDA, SQIVND (reference sequence). The CDR3 coding sequence is TGTGCCAGTAGTATCTGGGACAGGGGAGGCTATGGCTACACCTTC. Protein: CASSIWDRGGYGYTF.

This chain links TRBV10-3 with TRBJ1-1; D gene ambiguous. From germline, CDR1 is ENHRY and CDR2 SYGVKD. This CDR3 is 14 amino acids long. The germline V and J ends were trimmed by 4 bases and 0 bases, with 9 bases remaining between them. The CDR3, as DNA: TGTGCCATCAGTGGTCCAGCCATGAACACTGAAGCTTTCTTT. This codes for CAISGPAMNTEAFF.

This sequence joins TRBV7-3 and TRBJ2-5; D possibly matches TRBD1 or TRBD2 (5 bases each). This CDR3 contains 14 residues. Germline loops: CDR1 SGHTA, CDR2 FQGTGA. Trimming pared 5 bases from V and 2 bases from J, leaving 12 bases between. CDR3 sequence: CASSQGPAQETQYF. The CDR3 bases are TGTGCCAGCAGCCAGGGACCGGCTCAAGAGACCCAGTACTTC.

The chain joins TRBV27 to TRBJ2-2; no reliable D call. The CDR3 contains 11 residues. The germline gives CDR1 MNHEY, CDR2 SMNVEV (reference sequence). V gave up 6 bases and J gave up 6 bases, with 5 bases separating them. In nucleotides, the CDR3 is TGTGCCAGCAGGGGCGCCGGGGAGCTGTTTTTT. Protein product: CASRGAGELFF.

V gene TRBV6-1 combines with J gene TRBJ1-2; tentatively, D is TRBD1 (6 bases). Trimming removed 6 bases from V and 4 bases from J, with 15 bases in between. This CDR3 spans 14 amino acids. From germline, CDR1 is MNHNS and CDR2 SASEGT. This CDR3 is CASRNRDQSYGYTF. For the CDR3, the DNA is TGTGCCAGCAGGAACAGGGATCAGAGCTATGGCTACACCTTC.

The chain is built from TRBV19 and TRBJ2-3; 7 bases agree with TRBD2. The germline CDR1 and CDR2 sequences are LNHDA and SQIVND (reference sequence). This CDR3 is 13 amino acids long. Trimming took 11 bases from V and 2 from J; bases not matched to a gene: 7. DNA of the CDR3: TGTGCCGGACTTAGCGGGTACACAGATACGCAGTATTTT. It translates to CAGLSGYTDTQYF.

The chain uses TRBV7-2 and TRBJ2-7, with D hard to call. This CDR3 has 15 amino acids. The V gene lost 1 base and the J gene lost 0 bases, with 10 bases spanning the gap. Germline V gene lookup returns CDR1 SGHTA and CDR2 FQGNSA. CDR3 in DNA: TGTGCCAGCAGCTTAGTCCCCCATAGCTCCTACGAGCAGTACTTC. Translating it yields CASSLVPHSSYEQYF.

This chain connects TRBV4-2 to TRBJ2-3; D is possibly TRBD2 (6 bases). The CDR3 has 14 residues. Germline V CDR1 and CDR2: LGHNA, YNFKEQ. Trimming left V 6 bases short and J 7 bases short, with 17 bases between. The CDR3 sequence is CASSPIGSFYTQYF. CDR3 in DNA: TGTGCCAGCAGTCCTATCGGGAGCTTTTATACGCAGTATTTT.

The chain employs TRBV4-2 and TRBJ1-2, with D hard to call. The length of the CDR3 is 16 residues. Germline V gene sequence: CDR1 LGHNA, CDR2 YNFKEQ. The ends were cut back, 4 bases at V and 0 bases at J, with 15 bases in the middle. The CDR3 reads CASSPNHARTNYGYTF. DNA for the CDR3: TGTGCCAGCAGCCCCAACCACGCCAGGACTAACTATGGCTACACCTTC.

The V and J genes are TRBV29-1 and TRBJ2-5, with a weak D call TRBD2 (6 bases). Trimming shortened V by 7 bases and J by 2 bases, and 17 bases separated the two germline ends. Germline V gene data show CDR1 as SQVTM and CDR2 as ANQGSEA. The CDR3 contains 14 residues. The CDR3 loop reads CSARPMGGQETQYF. Here the CDR3 DNA reads TGCAGCGCCCGACCCATGGGGGGTCAAGAGACCCAGTACTTC.

This chain uses TRBV11-2 with TRBJ1-6; D is unresolved. Trimming pared 1 base from V and 8 bases from J, leaving 3 bases between. The germline V gene has CDR1 SGHAT and CDR2 FQNNGV. The CDR3 has 12 amino acids. The CDR3 DNA reads TGTGCCAGCAGCTTAGTTGATTCACCCCTCCACTTT. Translating gives CASSLVDSPLHF.

The count of this clone is one. The chain recombines TRBV7-2 with TRBJ2-7; D call uncertain. Germline CDR1 is SGHTA and CDR2 is FQGNSA. The length of the CDR3 is 15 residues. Trimming shortened V by 5 bases and J by 5 bases, and 19 bases separated the two germline ends. Here the CDR3 reads CASSVPGLRAHEQYF. The CDR3 DNA is TGTGCCAGCAGCGTCCCGGGCCTCCGGGCGCACGAGCAGTACTTC.

V usage is TRBV28 and J usage is TRBJ1-2; 7 bases are shared with TRBD1. CDR3 length: 15 residues. With V trimmed by 2 bases and J by 7 bases, 10 bases remained unmatched. Germline CDR1 and CDR2: MDHEN and SYDVKM. The CDR3 nucleotides are TGTGCCAGCAGTTTAGGGGACAGCCGGGTAGGTGGCTACACCTTC. It translates to CASSLGDSRVGGYTF.

This clone was observed once. This chain links TRBV11-2 with TRBJ2-7, with D uncertain. CDR3 length equals 14 residues. Trimming shortened V by 0 bases and J by 0 bases, and 6 bases separated the two germline ends. Germline V gives CDR1 SGHAT, CDR2 FQNNGV. In nucleotides, the CDR3 is TGTGCCAGCAGCTTAGAGGCAGCCTCCTACGAGCAGTACTTC. Translation: CASSLEAASYEQYF.

In its sample, this clone was seen many times. V is TRBV28 and J is TRBJ1-3, with D unclear. CDR3 length: 17 residues. Germline CDR1 MDHEN, CDR2 SYDVKM. With 6 bases removed from V and 0 bases from J, the gap between germline ends came to 18 bases. Here the CDR3 reads CASRHLVGRRSGNTIYF. The CDR3 region has the DNA TGTGCCAGCAGGCATTTGGTCGGCAGGCGCTCTGGAAACACCATATATTTT.

There are a few counts of this clone. The chain combines TRBV19 with TRBJ2-5; either TRBD1 or TRBD2 may supply D (5 bases each). V lost 3 bases to trimming and J lost 5 bases, with 10 bases between them. The CDR3 covers 13 residues. Germline CDR1 reads LNHDA; CDR2 reads SQIVND (reference sequence). The CDR3 reads CASSMSWGETQYF. DNA of the CDR3: TGTGCCAGTAGTATGTCCTGGGGGGAGACCCAGTACTTC.